Detailed here is one T cell receptor (beta chain). This entry comes from a study of blood T cell repertoires in COVID-19. Looking at the study overall: Specimens from acute and convalescent COVID-19 originated in the United States, Italy and Spain.

This study enrolled people aged about 18 to 90 from 20 to 25 US geographic areas. This CDR3 has 13 amino acids. The V and J ends lost 6 bases and 5 bases respectively, with 13 bases between them. TCRdb's copy holds only in-frame clones and misses some; the assay was immunoSEQ multiplex PCR. This sample has approximately 270,000 clones, with approximately 83% found just once. Sequences were obtained from PBMCs or T cells enriched from blood (not recorded which). This receptor was taken from a woman in her 50s who had recovered from COVID-19. The genes are TRBV12-3 or TRBV12-4 and TRBJ1-1; tentatively, D is TRBD1 (6 bases). The CDR3 nucleotides read TGTGCCAGCAGGTACAGGGAATCGACTGAAGCTTTCTTT. Protein: CASRYRESTEAFF.